The TCR beta chain described here comes from a study of neurological immune-mediated disorders. CDR1 is KGHSH, CDR2 LQKENI, per germline. V was trimmed by 5 bases and J by 0 bases, leaving 10 bases between them. The CDR3 totals 14 residues. This clonotype was seen at least ten times. The output of every sequencing run exceeded 170 million TCR-beta sequences, derived from 15-18 subjects. In TCRdb, the 5' RACE reads were re-called with MiXCR into one record per CDR3 protein. The sample carries some 35,000 distinct CDR3 sequences, 11% recorded once. The chain carries TRBV18 and TRBJ1-1; D may be TRBD1 (5 bases). The sequenced material came from CD4+ T cells from blood. The clonotype originates from a woman younger than 45 with HTLV-1-associated myelopathy (HAM/TSP). CDR3 nucleotide sequence: TGTGCCAGCTCAGTAGACAGCTTGAACACTGAAGCTTTCTTT. Translating gives CASSVDSLNTEAFF.